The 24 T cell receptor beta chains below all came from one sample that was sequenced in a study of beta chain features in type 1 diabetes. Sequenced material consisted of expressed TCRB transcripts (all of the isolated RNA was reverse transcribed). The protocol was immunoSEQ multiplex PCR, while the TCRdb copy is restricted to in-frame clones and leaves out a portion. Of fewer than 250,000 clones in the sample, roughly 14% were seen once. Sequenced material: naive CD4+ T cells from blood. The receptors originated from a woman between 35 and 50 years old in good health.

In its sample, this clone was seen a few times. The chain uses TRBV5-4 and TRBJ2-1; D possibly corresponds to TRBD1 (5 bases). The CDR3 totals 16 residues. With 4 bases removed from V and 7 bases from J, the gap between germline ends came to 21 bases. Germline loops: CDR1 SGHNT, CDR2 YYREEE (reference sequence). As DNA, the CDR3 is TGTGCCAGCAGCCCCCCACCCTCAGGGCTAGGGAATGAGCAGTTCTTC. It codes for CASSPPPSGLGNEQFF.

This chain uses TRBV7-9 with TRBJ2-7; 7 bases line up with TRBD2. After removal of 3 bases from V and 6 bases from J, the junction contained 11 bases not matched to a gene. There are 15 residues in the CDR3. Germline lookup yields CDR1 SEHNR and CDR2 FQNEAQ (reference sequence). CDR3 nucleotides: TGTGCCAGCAGCTTTCTGACCGGGACTACGGCCGAGCAGTACTTC. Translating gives CASSFLTGTTAEQYF.

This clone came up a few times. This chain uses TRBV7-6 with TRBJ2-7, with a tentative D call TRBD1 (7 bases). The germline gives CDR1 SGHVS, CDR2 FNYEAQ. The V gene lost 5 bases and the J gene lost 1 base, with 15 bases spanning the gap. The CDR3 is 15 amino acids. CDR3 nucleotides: TGTGCCAGCAGCCAGGGGGGTTGGACATCCTACGAGCAGTACTTC. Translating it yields CASSQGGWTSYEQYF.

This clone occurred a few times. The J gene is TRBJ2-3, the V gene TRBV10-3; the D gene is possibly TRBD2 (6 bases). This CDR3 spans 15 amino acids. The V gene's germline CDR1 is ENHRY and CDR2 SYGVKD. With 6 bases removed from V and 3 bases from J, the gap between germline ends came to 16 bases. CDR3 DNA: TGTGCCATCAGGACCCTACCGGAGGGGACAGATACGCAGTATTTT. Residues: CAIRTLPEGTDTQYF.

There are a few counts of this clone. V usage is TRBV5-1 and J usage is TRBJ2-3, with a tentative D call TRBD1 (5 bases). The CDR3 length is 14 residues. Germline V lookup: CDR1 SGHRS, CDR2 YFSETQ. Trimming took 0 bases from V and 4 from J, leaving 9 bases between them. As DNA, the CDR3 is TGCGCCAGCAGCTTGGCAGGGTTGGCAGATACGCAGTATTTT. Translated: CASSLAGLADTQYF.

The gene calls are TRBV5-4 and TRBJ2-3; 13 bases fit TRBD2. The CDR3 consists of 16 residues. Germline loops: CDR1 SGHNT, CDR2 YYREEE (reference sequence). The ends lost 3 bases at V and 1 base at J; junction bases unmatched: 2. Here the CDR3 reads CASSSGLAGGTDTQYF. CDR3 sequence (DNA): TGTGCCAGCAGCTCCGGACTAGCGGGGGGCACAGATACGCAGTATTTT.

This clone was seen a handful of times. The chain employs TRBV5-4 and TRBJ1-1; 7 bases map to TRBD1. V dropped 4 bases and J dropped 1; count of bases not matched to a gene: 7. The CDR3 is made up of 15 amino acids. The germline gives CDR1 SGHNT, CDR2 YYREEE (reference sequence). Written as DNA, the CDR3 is TGTGCCAGCAGCGTGAACAGGGGATGGAACACTGAAGCTTTCTTT. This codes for CASSVNRGWNTEAFF.

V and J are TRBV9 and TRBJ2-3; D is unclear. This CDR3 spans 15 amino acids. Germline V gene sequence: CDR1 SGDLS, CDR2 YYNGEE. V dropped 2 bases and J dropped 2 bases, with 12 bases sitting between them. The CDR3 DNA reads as TGTGCCAGCAGCGTTAGGCAGGCCTACACAGATACGCAGTATTTT. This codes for CASSVRQAYTDTQYF.

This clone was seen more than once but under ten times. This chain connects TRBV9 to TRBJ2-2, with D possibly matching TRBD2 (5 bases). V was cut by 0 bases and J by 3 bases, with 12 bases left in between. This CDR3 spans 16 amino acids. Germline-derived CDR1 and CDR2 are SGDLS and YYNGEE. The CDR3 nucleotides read TGTGCCAGCAGCGTAGAGATGGACTTCTACACCGGGGAGCTGTTTTTT. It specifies CASSVEMDFYTGELFF.

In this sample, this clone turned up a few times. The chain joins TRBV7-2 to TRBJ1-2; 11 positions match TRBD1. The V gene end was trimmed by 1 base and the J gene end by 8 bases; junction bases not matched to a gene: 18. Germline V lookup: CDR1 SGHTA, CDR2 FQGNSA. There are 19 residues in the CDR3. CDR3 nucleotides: TGTGCCAGCAGCTTAGGTCCCCGGACAGGGGGCGGTGGTCTTCGGGGCTACACCTTC. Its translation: CASSLGPRTGGGGLRGYTF.

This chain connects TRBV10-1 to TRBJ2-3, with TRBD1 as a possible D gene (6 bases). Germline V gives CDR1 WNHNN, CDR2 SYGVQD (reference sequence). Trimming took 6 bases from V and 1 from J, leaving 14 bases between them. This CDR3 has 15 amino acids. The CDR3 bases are TGCGCCAGCAGAAGCGGACAGTACGGCACAGATACGCAGTATTTT. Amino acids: CASRSGQYGTDTQYF.

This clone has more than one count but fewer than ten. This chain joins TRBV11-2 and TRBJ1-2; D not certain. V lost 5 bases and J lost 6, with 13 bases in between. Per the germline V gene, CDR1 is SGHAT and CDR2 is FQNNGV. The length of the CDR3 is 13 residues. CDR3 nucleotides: TGTGCCAGCAGCCCGGGGAGGGTCCATGGCTACACCTTC. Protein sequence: CASSPGRVHGYTF.

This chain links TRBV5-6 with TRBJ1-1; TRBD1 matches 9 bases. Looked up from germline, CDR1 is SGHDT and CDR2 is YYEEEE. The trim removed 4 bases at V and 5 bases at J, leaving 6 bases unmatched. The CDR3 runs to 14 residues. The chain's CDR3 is CASSSWDRETEAFF. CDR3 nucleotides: TGTGCCAGCAGCAGCTGGGACAGGGAAACTGAAGCTTTCTTT. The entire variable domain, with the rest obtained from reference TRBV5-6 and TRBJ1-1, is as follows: DAGVTQSPTHLIKTRGQQVTLRCSPKSGHDTVSWYQQALGQGPQFIFQYYEEEERQRGNFPDRFSGHQFPNYSSELNVNALLLGDSALYLCASSSWDRETEAFFGQGTRLTVV.

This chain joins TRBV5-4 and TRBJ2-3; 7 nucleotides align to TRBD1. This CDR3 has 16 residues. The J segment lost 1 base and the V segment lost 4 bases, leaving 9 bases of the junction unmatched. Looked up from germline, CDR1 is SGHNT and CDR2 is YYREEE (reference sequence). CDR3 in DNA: TGTGCCAGCAGCACAATCGTCGGACAGGGCACAGATACGCAGTATTTT. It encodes CASSTIVGQGTDTQYF.

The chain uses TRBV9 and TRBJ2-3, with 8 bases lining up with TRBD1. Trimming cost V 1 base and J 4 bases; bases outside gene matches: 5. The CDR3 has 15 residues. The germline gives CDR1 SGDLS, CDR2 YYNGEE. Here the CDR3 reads CASSVSGGKSDTQYF. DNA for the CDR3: TGTGCCAGCAGCGTATCAGGGGGCAAGTCAGATACGCAGTATTTT. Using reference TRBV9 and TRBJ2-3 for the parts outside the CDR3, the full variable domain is DSGVTQTPKHLITATGQRVTLRCSPRSGDLSVYWYQQSLDQGLQFLIQYYNGEERAKGNILERFSAQQFPDLHSELNLSSLELGDSALYFCASSVSGGKSDTQYFGPGTRLTVL.

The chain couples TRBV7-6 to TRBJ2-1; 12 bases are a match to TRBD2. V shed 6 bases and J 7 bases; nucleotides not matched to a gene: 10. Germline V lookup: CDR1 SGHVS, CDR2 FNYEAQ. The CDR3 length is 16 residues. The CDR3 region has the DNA TGTGCCAGCAGTTTCGGACTAGCGGGGATTCAAAATGAGCAGTTCTTC. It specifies CASSFGLAGIQNEQFF.

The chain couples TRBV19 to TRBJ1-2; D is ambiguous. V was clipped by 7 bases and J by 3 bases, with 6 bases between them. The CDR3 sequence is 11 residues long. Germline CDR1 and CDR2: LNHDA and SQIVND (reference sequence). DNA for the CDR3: TGTGCCAGTAACAGCCACTATGGCTACACCTTC. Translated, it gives CASNSHYGYTF. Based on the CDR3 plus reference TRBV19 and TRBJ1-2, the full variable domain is DGGITQSPKYLFRKEGQNVTLSCEQNLNHDAMYWYRQDPGQGLRLIYYSQIVNDFQKGDIAEGYSVSREKKESFPLTVTSAQKNPTAFYLCASNSHYGYTFGSGTRLTVV.

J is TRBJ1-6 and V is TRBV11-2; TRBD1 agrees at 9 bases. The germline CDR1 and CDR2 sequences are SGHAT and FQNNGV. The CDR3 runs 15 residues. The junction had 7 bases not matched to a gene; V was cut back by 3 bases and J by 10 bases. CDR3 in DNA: TGTGCCAGCAGCTTCGGACAGGGGAGAGGCTCACCCCTCCACTTT. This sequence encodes CASSFGQGRGSPLHF.

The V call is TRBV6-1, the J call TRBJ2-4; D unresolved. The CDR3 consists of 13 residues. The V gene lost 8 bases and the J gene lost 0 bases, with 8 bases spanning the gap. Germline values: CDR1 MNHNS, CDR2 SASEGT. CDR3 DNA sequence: TGTGCCAGCGCCGAGATAGCCAAAAACATTCAGTACTTC. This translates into CASAEIAKNIQYF.

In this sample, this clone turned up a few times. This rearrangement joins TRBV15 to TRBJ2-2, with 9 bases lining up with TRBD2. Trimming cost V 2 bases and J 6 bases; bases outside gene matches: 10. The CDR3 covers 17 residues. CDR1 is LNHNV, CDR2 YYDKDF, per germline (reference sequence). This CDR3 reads CATSRFQTSGSPGELFF. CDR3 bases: TGTGCCACCAGCAGATTCCAGACTAGCGGAAGTCCCGGGGAGCTGTTTTTT.

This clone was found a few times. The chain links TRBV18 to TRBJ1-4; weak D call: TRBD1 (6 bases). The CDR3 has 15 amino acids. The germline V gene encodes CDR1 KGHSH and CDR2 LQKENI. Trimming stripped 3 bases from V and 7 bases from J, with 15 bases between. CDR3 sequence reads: CASSPVAGAGEKLFF. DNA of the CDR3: TGTGCCAGCTCACCGGTCGCGGGGGCCGGTGAAAAACTGTTTTTT.

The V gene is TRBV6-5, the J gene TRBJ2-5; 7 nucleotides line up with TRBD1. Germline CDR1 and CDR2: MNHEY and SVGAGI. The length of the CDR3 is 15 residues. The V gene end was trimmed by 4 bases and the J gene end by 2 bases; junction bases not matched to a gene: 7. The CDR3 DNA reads TGTGCCAGCAGTTGGACCCGGGACAGACAAGAGACCCAGTACTTC. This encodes CASSWTRDRQETQYF.

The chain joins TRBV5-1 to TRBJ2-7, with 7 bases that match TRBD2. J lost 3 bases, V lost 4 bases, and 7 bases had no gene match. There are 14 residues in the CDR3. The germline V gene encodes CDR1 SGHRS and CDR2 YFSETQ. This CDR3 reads CASSTGLTGYEQYF. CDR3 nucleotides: TGCGCCAGCAGCACGGGACTAACGGGCTACGAGCAGTACTTC.

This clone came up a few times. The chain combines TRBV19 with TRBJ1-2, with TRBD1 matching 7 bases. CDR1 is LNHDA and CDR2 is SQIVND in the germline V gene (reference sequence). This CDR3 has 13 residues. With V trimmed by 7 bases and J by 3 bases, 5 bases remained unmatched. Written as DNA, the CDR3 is TGTGCCAGTAACTTACAGGGGTACTATGGCTACACCTTC. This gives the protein CASNLQGYYGYTF.